This passage covers 16 T cell receptor beta chains from one sample sequenced in a study of shared clonotypes between healthy human individuals. Profiled with immunoSEQ multiplex PCR; TCRdb holds only in-frame clones, not every one. The sample yields around 2.1 million clones, just over 90% seen once. The naive CD8 subset, CD45RO-negative cells positively selected for CCR7, excluded terminally differentiated effector memory CD45RA+ cells. Input material: naive CD8+ T cells from PBMCs. Receptors originate from a man younger than 35 in good health. Some clones in this sample may be carry-over from other donors' samples.

The rearrangement uses TRBV7-9 and TRBJ2-1; maybe TRBD2 (5 bases). The germline CDR1 and CDR2 sequences are SEHNR and FQNEAQ (reference sequence). Trimming took 5 bases from V and 10 from J, leaving 9 bases between them. The CDR3 is 11 amino acids. The CDR3 DNA reads as TGTGCCAGCAGCGAGGGCGGCGAGCAGTTCTTC. Protein sequence: CASSEGGEQFF. Drawing the rest from reference TRBV7-9 and TRBJ2-1, the complete variable domain is DTGVSQNPRHKITKRGQNVTFRCDPISEHNRLYWYRQTLGQGPEFLTYFQNEAQLEKSRLLSDRFSAERPKGSFSTLEIQRTEQGDSAMYLCASSEGGEQFFGPGTRLTVL.

This chain uses TRBV11-2 with TRBJ2-3; 9 bases agree with TRBD2. This CDR3 is 18 amino acids long. V was pared by 5 bases and J by 0 bases, with 12 bases of the junction left unmatched. Germline loops: CDR1 SGHAT, CDR2 FQNNGV. The CDR3 DNA is TGTGCCAGCAGCCCTGGGGTAGCGGGAGCTGTAAGCACAGATACGCAGTATTTT. Protein sequence: CASSPGVAGAVSTDTQYF.

The chain's CDR3 is CASSLGPQNTEAFF. For the CDR3, the DNA is TGTGCCAGCAGCTTGGGACCGCAGAACACTGAAGCTTTCTTT. The chain employs TRBV9 and TRBJ1-1; perhaps TRBD1 as D (5 bases). Germline V gene sequence: CDR1 SGDLS, CDR2 YYNGEE. The CDR3 contains 14 residues. Trimming pared 4 bases from V and 1 base from J, leaving 11 bases between.

CDR3 nucleotide sequence: TGTGCCAGTAGTTGGGGGGGCCCCAATCAGCCCCAGCATTTT. Translating gives CASSWGGPNQPQHF. V and J are TRBV19 and TRBJ1-5, with D perhaps TRBD1 (6 bases). V gave up 5 bases and J gave up 3 bases, with 11 bases separating them. The CDR3 is 14 amino acids. In germline, CDR1 is LNHDA, CDR2 SQIVND (reference sequence).

V and J are TRBV4-3 and TRBJ2-4; TRBD2 matches 7 bases. This CDR3 is built from 16 residues. Germline values: CDR1 LGHNA, CDR2 YSLEER. Losses at the gene ends were 0 bases for V and 5 bases for J; bases not matched to a gene: 7. The DNA of the CDR3 is TGCGCCAGCAGCCAAGACAGGGCGGGAGCGGAAAACATTCAGTACTTC. Translated, it gives CASSQDRAGAENIQYF.

The genes are TRBV29-1 and TRBJ2-7, with D possibly matching TRBD1 (6 bases). Trimming cost V 4 bases and J 0 bases, with 13 bases left between them. CDR1 and CDR2 (germline): SQVTM, ANQGSEA. This CDR3 contains 14 residues. The CDR3 DNA reads as TGCAGCGTTGCAGGGGCGAAGGTCTCCTACGAGCAGTACTTC. It encodes CSVAGAKVSYEQYF.

The V and J genes are TRBV2 and TRBJ2-1; no definite D call. Trimming took off 1 base at V and 0 bases at J, with 13 bases between the two ends. From germline, CDR1 is SNHLY and CDR2 FYNNEI. The CDR3 runs 17 residues. This chain's CDR3 is CASSEGSGGSSYNEQFF. The CDR3 region has the DNA TGTGCCAGCAGTGAAGGAAGTGGCGGCAGCTCCTACAATGAGCAGTTCTTC.

The chain employs TRBV19 and TRBJ1-1; no definite D call. Trimming removed 0 bases at V and 1 base at J, with 12 bases between. The CDR3 has 16 residues. Germline values: CDR1 LNHDA, CDR2 SQIVND (reference sequence). The chain's CDR3 is CASSIDREGRNTEAFF. CDR3 DNA: TGTGCCAGTAGTATAGATCGGGAGGGCCGGAACACTGAAGCTTTCTTT.

The chain links TRBV4-3 to TRBJ1-4; D is possibly TRBD1 (6 bases). This CDR3 region has 15 residues. V lost 4 bases and J lost 7, with 16 bases in between. CDR1 LGHNA and CDR2 YSLEER come from the germline V gene. This chain's CDR3 is CASSLFSHRAEKLFF. CDR3 nucleotide sequence: TGCGCCAGCAGCCTTTTCTCCCACAGGGCTGAAAAACTGTTTTTT.

This chain's CDR3 is CASSSPGDRPNYGYTF. In DNA form, the CDR3 reads TGTGCCAGCAGCTCCCCAGGGGACCGGCCCAACTATGGCTACACCTTC. V and J are TRBV7-9 and TRBJ1-2, with D possibly being TRBD1 (6 bases). The CDR3 totals 16 residues. CDR1 and CDR2 from the germline V gene are SEHNR and FQNEAQ (reference sequence). V gave up 4 bases and J gave up 2 bases, with 17 bases separating them.

The chain employs TRBV28 and TRBJ2-7; possibly TRBD1 for D (5 bases). The CDR3 contains 14 residues. Between the trimmed V and J ends, which lost 3 bases and 4 bases, there was a span of 13 bases. Germline values: CDR1 MDHEN, CDR2 SYDVKM. CDR3: CASSLFLGLYEQYF. The CDR3 coding sequence is TGTGCCAGCAGTTTGTTCCTGGGGCTATACGAGCAGTACTTC. The full variable domain, rest sourced from reference TRBV28 and TRBJ2-7, is DVKVTQSSRYLVKRTGEKVFLECVQDMDHENMFWYRQDPGLGLRLIYFSYDVKMKEKGDIPEGYSVSREKKERFSLILESASTNQTSMYLCASSLFLGLYEQYFGPGTRLTVT.

V gene TRBV18 combines with J gene TRBJ2-3, with 8 nucleotides matching TRBD1. V lost 1 base and J lost 5; bases outside the gene matches: 5. Germline V lookup: CDR1 KGHSH, CDR2 LQKENI. This CDR3 comprises 15 residues. CDR3 region: CASSPLTGGRDTQYF. CDR3 bases: TGTGCCAGCTCACCACTAACAGGGGGAAGAGATACGCAGTATTTT.

The gene calls are TRBV9 and TRBJ1-5, with TRBD1 matching 8 bases. Trimming at V came to 0 bases and at J to 3 bases, leaving 11 bases not matched to a gene. CDR1 and CDR2 (germline): SGDLS, YYNGEE. The CDR3 is 18 amino acids. Here the CDR3 DNA reads TGTGCCAGCAGCGTAGCTTCCCAGGGGGCGGGGGTCAATCAGCCCCAGCATTTT. Translating it yields CASSVASQGAGVNQPQHF.

The chain uses TRBV7-2 and TRBJ2-4, with D perhaps matching TRBD2 (6 bases). Germline CDR1 is SGHTA and CDR2 is FQGNSA. V was clipped by 2 bases and J by 1 base, with 18 bases between them. This CDR3 has 18 residues. The CDR3 region is CASSLFREDGLAKNIQYF. The DNA for the CDR3 is TGTGCCAGCAGCTTATTCAGGGAGGACGGCCTGGCCAAAAACATTCAGTACTTC.

V and J are TRBV29-1 and TRBJ1-1; D not certain. V was cut by 7 bases and J by 6 bases, with 9 bases left in between. Looked up from germline, CDR1 is SQVTM and CDR2 is ANQGSEA. This CDR3 is 10 amino acids long. CDR3: CSAEEAEAFF. CDR3 DNA: TGCAGCGCGGAGGAGGCTGAAGCTTTCTTT. Based on the CDR3 plus reference TRBV29-1 and TRBJ1-1, the full variable domain is SAVISQKPSRDICQRGTSLTIQCQVDSQVTMMFWYRQQPGQSLTLIATANQGSEATYESGFVIDKFPISRPNLTFSTLTVSNMSPEDSSIYLCSAEEAEAFFGQGTRLTVV.

The chain uses TRBV28 and TRBJ1-2; D is uncertain. The CDR3 loop spans 15 amino acids. Looked up from germline, CDR1 is MDHEN and CDR2 is SYDVKM. V gave up 5 bases and J gave up 2 bases, with 15 bases separating them. CDR3 DNA: TGTGCCAGCAGTAACCCCCTGGAGGGAAACTATGGCTACACCTTC. It translates to CASSNPLEGNYGYTF.